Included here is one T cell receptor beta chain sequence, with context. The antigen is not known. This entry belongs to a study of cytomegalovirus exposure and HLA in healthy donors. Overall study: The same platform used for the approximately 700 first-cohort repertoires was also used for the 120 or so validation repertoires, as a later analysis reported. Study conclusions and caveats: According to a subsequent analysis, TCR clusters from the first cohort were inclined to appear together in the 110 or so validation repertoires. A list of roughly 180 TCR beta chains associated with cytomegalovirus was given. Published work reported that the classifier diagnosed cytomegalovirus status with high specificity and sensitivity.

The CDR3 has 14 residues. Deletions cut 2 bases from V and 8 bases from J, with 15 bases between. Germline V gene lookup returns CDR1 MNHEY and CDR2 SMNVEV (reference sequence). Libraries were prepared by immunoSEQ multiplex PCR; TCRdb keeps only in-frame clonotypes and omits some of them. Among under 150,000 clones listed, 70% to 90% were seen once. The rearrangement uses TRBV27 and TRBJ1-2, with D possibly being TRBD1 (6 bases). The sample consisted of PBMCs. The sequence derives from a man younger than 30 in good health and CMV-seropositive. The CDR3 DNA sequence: TGTGCCAGCAGTTTAAGTACAGGGAGCGGAGGCTACACCTTC. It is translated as CASSLSTGSGGYTF.